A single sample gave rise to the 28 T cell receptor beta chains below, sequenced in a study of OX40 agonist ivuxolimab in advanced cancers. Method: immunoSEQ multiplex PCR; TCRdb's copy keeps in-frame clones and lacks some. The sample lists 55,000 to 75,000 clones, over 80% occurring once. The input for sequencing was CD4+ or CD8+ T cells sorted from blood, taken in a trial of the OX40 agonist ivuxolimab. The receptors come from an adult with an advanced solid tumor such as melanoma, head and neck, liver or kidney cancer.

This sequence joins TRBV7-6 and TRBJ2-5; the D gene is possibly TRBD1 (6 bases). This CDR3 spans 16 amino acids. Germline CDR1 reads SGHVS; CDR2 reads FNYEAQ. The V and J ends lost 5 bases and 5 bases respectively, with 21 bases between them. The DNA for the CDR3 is TGTGCCAGCAGCCACCATGGGGACAAGTCGAGGGAGACCCAGTACTTC. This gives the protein CASSHHGDKSRETQYF.

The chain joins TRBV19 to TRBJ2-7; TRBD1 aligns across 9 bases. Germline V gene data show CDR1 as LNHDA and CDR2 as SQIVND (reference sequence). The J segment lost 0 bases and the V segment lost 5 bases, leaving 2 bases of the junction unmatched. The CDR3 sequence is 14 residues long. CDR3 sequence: CASSHRGPSYEQYF. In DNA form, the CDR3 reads TGTGCCAGTAGTCACAGGGGGCCCTCCTACGAGCAGTACTTC.

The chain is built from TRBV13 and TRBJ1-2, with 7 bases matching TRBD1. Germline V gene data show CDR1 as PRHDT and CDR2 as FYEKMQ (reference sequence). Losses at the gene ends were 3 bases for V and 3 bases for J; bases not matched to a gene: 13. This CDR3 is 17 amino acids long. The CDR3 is CASSFEGQAMVDYGYTF. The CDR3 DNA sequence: TGTGCCAGCAGCTTCGAAGGACAGGCTATGGTCGACTATGGCTACACCTTC.

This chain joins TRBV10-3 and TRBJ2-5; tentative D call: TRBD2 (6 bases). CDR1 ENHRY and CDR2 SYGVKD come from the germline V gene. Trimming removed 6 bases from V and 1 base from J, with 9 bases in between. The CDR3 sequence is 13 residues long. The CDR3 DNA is TGTGCCATCAGGGAGGAGGGCCAAGAGACCCAGTACTTC. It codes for CAIREEGQETQYF.

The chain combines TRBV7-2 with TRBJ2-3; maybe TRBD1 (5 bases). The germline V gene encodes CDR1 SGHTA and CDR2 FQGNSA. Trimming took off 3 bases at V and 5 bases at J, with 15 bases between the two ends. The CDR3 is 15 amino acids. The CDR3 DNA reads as TGTGCCAGCAGCTTGGGGCCGGATTGGGGAGATACGCAGTATTTT. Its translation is CASSLGPDWGDTQYF.

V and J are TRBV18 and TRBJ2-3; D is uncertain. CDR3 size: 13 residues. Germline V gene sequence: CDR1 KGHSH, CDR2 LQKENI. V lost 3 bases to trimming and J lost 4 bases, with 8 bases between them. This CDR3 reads CASSPMAADTQYF. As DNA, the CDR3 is TGTGCCAGCTCACCCATGGCGGCAGATACGCAGTATTTT.

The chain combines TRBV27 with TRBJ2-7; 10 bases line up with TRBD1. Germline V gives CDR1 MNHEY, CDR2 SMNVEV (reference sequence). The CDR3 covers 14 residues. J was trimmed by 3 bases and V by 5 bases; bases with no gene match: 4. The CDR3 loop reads CASSLRDRGYEQYF. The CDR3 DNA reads TGTGCCAGCAGTCTCCGGGACAGGGGCTACGAGCAGTACTTC.

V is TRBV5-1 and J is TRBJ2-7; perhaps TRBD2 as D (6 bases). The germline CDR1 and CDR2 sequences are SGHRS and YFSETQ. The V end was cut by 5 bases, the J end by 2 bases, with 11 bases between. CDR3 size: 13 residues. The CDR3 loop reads CASRGGGTYEQYF. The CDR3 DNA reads TGCGCCAGCAGGGGAGGAGGGACCTACGAGCAGTACTTC.

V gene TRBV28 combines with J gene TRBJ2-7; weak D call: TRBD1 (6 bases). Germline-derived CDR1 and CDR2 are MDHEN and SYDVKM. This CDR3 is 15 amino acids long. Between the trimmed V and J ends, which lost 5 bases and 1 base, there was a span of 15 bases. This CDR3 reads CASSEGVGFSYEQYF. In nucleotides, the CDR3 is TGTGCCAGCAGTGAGGGGGTGGGGTTTTCCTACGAGCAGTACTTC. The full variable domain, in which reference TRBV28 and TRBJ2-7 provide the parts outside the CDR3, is DVKVTQSSRYLVKRTGEKVFLECVQDMDHENMFWYRQDPGLGLRLIYFSYDVKMKEKGDIPEGYSVSREKKERFSLILESASTNQTSMYLCASSEGVGFSYEQYFGPGTRLTVT.

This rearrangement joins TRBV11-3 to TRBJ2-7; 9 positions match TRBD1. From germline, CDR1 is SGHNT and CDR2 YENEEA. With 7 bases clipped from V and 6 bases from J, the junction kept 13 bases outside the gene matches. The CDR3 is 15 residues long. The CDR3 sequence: CASTKPGQGFVEQYF. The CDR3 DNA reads TGTGCCAGCACTAAACCGGGACAGGGCTTTGTCGAGCAGTACTTC. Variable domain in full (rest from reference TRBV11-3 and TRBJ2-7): EAGVVQSPRYKIIEKKQPVAFWCNPISGHNTLYWYLQNLGQGPELLIRYENEEAVDDSQLPKDRFSAERLKGVDSTLKIQPAELGDSAVYLCASTKPGQGFVEQYFGPGTRLTVT.

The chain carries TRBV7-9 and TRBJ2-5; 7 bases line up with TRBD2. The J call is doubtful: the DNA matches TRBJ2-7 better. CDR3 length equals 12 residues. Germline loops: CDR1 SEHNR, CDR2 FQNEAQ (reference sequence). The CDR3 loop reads CASSLGGTEQYF. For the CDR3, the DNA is TGTGCCAGCAGCTTGGGGGGGACCGAGCAGTACTTC.

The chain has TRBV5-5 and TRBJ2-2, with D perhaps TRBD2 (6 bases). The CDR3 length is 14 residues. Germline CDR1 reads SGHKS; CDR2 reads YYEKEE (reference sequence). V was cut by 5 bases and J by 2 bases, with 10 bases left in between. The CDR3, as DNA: TGTGCCAGCAGTAGTAGCGGAAACACCGGGGAGCTGTTTTTT. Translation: CASSSSGNTGELFF.

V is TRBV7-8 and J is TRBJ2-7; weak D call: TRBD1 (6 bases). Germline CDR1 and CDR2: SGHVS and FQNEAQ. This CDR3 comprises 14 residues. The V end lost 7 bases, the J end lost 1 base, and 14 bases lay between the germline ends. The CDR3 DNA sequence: TGTGCCAGCACCCTCGACAGGTATTCCTACGAGCAGTACTTC. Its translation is CASTLDRYSYEQYF.

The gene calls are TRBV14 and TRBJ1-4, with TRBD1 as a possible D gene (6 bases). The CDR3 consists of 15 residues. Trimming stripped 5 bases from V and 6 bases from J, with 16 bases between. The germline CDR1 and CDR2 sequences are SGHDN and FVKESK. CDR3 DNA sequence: TGTGCCAGCAGCTCCACAGGGCCCATTGATGAAAAACTGTTTTTT. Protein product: CASSSTGPIDEKLFF.

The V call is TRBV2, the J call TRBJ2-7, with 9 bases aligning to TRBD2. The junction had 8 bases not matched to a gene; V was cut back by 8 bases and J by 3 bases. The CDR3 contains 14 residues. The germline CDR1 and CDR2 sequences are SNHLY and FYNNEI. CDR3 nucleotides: TGTGCCAGCCTCGGTAGCGGGAGAGACTACGAGCAGTACTTC. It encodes CASLGSGRDYEQYF.

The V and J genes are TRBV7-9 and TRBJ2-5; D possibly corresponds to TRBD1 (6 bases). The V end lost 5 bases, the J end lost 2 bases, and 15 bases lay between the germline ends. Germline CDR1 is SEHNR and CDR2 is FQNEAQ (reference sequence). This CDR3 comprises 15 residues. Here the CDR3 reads CASSPPDRKQETQYF. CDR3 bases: TGTGCCAGCAGCCCCCCCGACAGGAAGCAAGAGACCCAGTACTTC.

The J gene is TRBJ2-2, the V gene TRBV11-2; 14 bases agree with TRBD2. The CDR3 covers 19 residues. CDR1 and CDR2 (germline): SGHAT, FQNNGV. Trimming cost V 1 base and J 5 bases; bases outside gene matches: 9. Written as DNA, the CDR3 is TGTGCCAGCAGCTTAGTTTCCGGGACTAGCGGGAGTAGGACCGGGGAGCTGTTTTTT. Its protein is CASSLVSGTSGSRTGELFF.

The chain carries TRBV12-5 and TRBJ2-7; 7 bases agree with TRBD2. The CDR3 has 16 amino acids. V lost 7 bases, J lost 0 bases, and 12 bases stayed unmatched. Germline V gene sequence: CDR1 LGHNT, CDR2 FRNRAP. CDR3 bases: TGTGCTAGTGCCTCCCCGGGAGGTCCAAGCTCCTACGAGCAGTACTTC. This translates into CASASPGGPSSYEQYF.

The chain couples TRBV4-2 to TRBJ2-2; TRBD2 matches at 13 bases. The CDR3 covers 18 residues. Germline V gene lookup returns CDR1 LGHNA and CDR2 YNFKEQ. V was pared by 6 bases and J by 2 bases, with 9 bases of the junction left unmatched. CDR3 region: CASSPGLAGYINTGELFF. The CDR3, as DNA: TGTGCCAGCAGTCCGGGACTAGCGGGATATATCAACACCGGGGAGCTGTTTTTT.

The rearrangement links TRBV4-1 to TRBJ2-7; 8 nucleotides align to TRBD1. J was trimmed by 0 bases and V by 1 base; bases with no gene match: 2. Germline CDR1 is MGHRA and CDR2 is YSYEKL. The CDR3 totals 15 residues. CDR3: CASSQGDRSSYEQYF. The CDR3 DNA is TGCGCCAGCAGCCAAGGGGACAGGTCCTCCTACGAGCAGTACTTC.

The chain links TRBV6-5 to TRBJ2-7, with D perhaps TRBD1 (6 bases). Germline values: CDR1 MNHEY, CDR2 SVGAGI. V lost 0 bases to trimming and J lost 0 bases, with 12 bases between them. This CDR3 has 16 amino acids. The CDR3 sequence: CASSYSTGTSSYEQYF. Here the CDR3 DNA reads TGTGCCAGCAGTTACTCTACCGGGACAAGCTCCTACGAGCAGTACTTC.

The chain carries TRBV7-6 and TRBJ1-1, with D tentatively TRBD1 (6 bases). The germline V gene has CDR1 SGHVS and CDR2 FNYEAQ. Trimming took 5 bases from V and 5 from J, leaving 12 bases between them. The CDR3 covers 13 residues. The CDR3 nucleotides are TGTGCCAGCAGCCTCACAGGGAATACTGAAGCTTTCTTT. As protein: CASSLTGNTEAFF. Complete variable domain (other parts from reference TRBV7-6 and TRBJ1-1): GAGVSQSPRYKVTKRGQDVALRCDPISGHVSLYWYRQALGQGPEFLTYFNYEAQQDKSGLPNDRFSAERPEGSISTLTIQRTEQRDSAMYRCASSLTGNTEAFFGQGTRLTVV.

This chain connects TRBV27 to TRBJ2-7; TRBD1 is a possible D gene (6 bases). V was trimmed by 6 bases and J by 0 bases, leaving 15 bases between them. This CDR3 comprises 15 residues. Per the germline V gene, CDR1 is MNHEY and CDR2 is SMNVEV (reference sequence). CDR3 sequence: CASRAGTFSSYEQYF. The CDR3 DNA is TGTGCCAGCAGGGCCGGGACATTCAGCTCCTACGAGCAGTACTTC.

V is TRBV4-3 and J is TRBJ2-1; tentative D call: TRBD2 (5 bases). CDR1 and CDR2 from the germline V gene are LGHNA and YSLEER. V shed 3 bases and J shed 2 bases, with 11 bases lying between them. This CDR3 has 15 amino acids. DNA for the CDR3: TGCGCCAGCAGCCAGACCCGGGAAACCTACAATGAGCAGTTCTTC. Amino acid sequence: CASSQTRETYNEQFF.

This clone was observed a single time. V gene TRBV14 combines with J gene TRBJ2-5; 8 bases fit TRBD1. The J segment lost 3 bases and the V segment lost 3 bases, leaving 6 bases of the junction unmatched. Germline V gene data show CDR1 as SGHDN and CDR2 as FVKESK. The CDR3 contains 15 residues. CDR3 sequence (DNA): TGTGCCAGCAGCCAGTGGGACAGGCCCGAAGAGACCCAGTACTTC. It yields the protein CASSQWDRPEETQYF.

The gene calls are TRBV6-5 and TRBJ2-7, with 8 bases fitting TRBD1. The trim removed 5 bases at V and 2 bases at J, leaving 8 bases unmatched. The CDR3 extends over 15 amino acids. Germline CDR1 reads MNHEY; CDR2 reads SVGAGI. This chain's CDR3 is CASSTEPGQAYEQYF. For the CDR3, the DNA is TGTGCCAGCAGTACGGAACCGGGACAGGCCTACGAGCAGTACTTC.

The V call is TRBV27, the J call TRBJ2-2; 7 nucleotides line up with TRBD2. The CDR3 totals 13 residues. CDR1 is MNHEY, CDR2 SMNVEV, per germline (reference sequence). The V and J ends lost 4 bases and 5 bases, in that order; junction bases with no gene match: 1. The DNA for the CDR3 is TGTGCCAGCAGTTGGCGGGGGACCGGGGAGCTGTTTTTT. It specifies CASSWRGTGELFF.

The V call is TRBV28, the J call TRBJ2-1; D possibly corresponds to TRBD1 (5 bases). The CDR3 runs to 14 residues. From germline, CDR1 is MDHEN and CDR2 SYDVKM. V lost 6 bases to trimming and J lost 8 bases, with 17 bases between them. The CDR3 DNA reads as TGTGCCAGCAGCGTCGCCGCAGGGTTTGATGAGCAGTTCTTC. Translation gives CASSVAAGFDEQFF.